The present TCR beta chain was sequenced within a study of T cell changes during pregnancy in multiple sclerosis. TCRdb's copy holds only in-frame clones and misses some; the assay was immunoSEQ multiplex PCR. The sample comprises about 110,000 clones, approximately 91% of which are singletons, and 3.5% rests with the top ten. Germline CDR1 and CDR2: SGHDN and FVKESK. Trimming cost V 3 bases and J 4 bases; bases outside gene matches: 8. The CDR3 is 17 amino acids. The chain is built from TRBV14 and TRBJ2-1, with 11 bases fitting TRBD2. The receptor was isolated from a female donor with multiple sclerosis, enrolled in a pregnancy study. Sequencing was performed on peripheral blood, taken after pregnancy. CDR3 DNA sequence: TGTGCCAGCAGCCACCCTAGGGGACTAGCGGTATACAATGAGCAGTTCTTC. Its protein is CASSHPRGLAVYNEQFF.